This TCR beta chain was profiled in a study of CD8 T cells in ankylosing spondylitis. Study-level results: Clones that were linked to disease were CD8+ and were relatively rare in peripheral blood. Within ankylosing spondylitis blood, a TCR beta motif made up of roughly eight highly homologous variants appeared to be characteristic. Clones linked to disease were reported to show significant enrichment in matched ankylosing spondylitis synovial fluid. Before this, some motif variants had been reported in reactive arthritis synovial fluid and blood.

One entry per CDR3 protein results from TCRdb running MiXCR on the 5' RACE reads. The table includes approximately 220,000 distinct CDR3 sequences, 18% detected once. This clonotype was seen a handful of times. Its target is unknown. V dropped 2 bases and J dropped 7; count of bases not matched to a gene: 5. The CDR3 sequence is 16 residues long. Germline V gene data show CDR1 as MDHEN and CDR2 as SYDVKM. Sequenced material: blood, either unsorted or a sorted T cell fraction (not recorded which). This receptor was obtained from a male donor with ankylosing spondylitis. The V gene is TRBV28, the J gene TRBJ2-2; TRBD2 matches at 12 bases. DNA of the CDR3: TGTGCCAGCAGTTTACGACTAGCGGGAGTAGACGGGGAGCTGTTTTTT. It specifies CASSLRLAGVDGELFF.